Listed below are T cell receptor beta chains from one sample, sequenced in a study of shared clonotypes between healthy human individuals. Assay used: immunoSEQ multiplex PCR; TCRdb lists only in-frame clones, some missing. The table lists about 2 million clones, approximately 94% of them singletons. Sequencing was done on a sample of naive CD8+ T cells sorted from blood. The receptors originated from a man younger than 35 in good health. Each CDR3 is given with its conserved first and last residue. The order of the fields is D gene, J gene, V gene, CDR3 protein, CDR3 DNA. A D gene is named only where the DNA matches it firmly.

d_gene: TRBD1
j_gene: TRBJ2-1
v_gene: TRBV13
CDR3aa: CASSFSVRGPLAEQFF
CDR3nt: TGTGCCAGCAGCTTCTCCGTCAGGGGGCCCTTGGCTGAGCAGTTCTTC

d_gene: TRBD1
j_gene: TRBJ1-2
v_gene: TRBV6-5
CDR3aa: CASSLLTGLDGYTF
CDR3nt: TGTGCCAGCAGTCTTCTGACAGGGCTAGATGGCTACACCTTC

d_gene: TRBD2
j_gene: TRBJ2-7
v_gene: TRBV19
CDR3aa: CASSPFLAGPSYEQYF
CDR3nt: TGTGCCAGTAGTCCCTTTCTAGCGGGACCCTCCTACGAGCAGTACTTC

d_gene: TRBD2
j_gene: TRBJ2-3
v_gene: TRBV4-3
CDR3aa: CASSQEGPSGPVDTQYF
CDR3nt: TGCGCCAGCAGCCAAGAAGGTCCTAGCGGGCCCGTTGATACGCAGTATTTT

d_gene: .
j_gene: TRBJ2-7
v_gene: TRBV27
CDR3aa: CASSWGQADEQYF
CDR3nt: TGTGCCAGCTCATGGGGGCAAGCAGACGAGCAGTACTTC

d_gene: .
j_gene: TRBJ2-3
v_gene: TRBV27
CDR3aa: CASSLSIVGTDTQYF
CDR3nt: TGTGCCAGCAGTTTATCGATTGTGGGGACAGATACGCAGTATTTT

d_gene: .
j_gene: TRBJ2-2
v_gene: TRBV6-6
CDR3aa: CASTLTGELFF
CDR3nt: TGTGCCAGCACCCTCACCGGGGAGCTGTTTTTT

d_gene: .
j_gene: TRBJ1-1
v_gene: TRBV9
CDR3aa: CASSPSGTEAFF
CDR3nt: TGTGCCAGCAGCCCATCAGGAACTGAAGCTTTCTTT

d_gene: .
j_gene: TRBJ2-7
v_gene: TRBV7-2
CDR3aa: CASSSVGSLYEQYF
CDR3nt: TGTGCCAGCAGCTCCGTTGGTTCATTGTACGAGCAGTACTTC

d_gene: .
j_gene: TRBJ1-1
v_gene: TRBV6-5
CDR3aa: CASSTGWEAFF
CDR3nt: TGTGCCAGCAGCACCGGCTGGGAAGCTTTCTTT

d_gene: .
j_gene: TRBJ2-3
v_gene: TRBV10-2
CDR3aa: CASRTGSTSTDTQYF
CDR3nt: TGCGCCAGCAGAACCGGGAGCACGAGCACAGATACGCAGTATTTT